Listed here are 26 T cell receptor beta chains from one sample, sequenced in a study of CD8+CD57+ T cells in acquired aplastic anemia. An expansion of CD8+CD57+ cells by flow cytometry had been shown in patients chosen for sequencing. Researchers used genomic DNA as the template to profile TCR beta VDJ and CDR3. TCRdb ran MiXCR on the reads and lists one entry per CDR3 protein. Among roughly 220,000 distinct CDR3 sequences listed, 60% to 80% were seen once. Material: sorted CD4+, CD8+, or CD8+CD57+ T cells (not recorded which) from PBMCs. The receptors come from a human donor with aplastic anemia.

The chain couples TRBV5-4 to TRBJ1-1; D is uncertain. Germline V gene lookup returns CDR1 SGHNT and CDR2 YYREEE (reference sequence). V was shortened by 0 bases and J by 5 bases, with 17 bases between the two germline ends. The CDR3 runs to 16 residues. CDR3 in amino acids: CASSLGGEEFGTEAFF. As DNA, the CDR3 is TGTGCCAGCAGCTTGGGCGGGGAGGAGTTTGGGACTGAAGCTTTCTTT.

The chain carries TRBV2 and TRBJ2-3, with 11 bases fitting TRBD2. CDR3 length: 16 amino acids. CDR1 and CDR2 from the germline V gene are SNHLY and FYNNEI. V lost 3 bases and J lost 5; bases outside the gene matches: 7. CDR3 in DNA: TGTGCCAGCAGTGACCCTAGCGGGGGGCCTGGAGATACGCAGTATTTT. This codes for CASSDPSGGPGDTQYF. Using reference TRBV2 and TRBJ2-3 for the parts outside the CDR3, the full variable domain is EPEVTQTPSHQVTQMGQEVILRCVPISNHLYFYWYRQILGQKVEFLVSFYNNEISEKSEIFDDQFSVERPDGSNFTLKIRSTKLEDSAMYFCASSDPSGGPGDTQYFGPGTRLTVL.

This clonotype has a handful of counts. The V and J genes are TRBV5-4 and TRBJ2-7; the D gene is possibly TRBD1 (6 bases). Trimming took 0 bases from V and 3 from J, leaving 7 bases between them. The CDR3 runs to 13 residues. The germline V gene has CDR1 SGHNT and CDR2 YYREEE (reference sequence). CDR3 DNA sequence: TGTGCCAGCAGCTTGGACAGGGTCTACGAGCAGTACTTC. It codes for CASSLDRVYEQYF.

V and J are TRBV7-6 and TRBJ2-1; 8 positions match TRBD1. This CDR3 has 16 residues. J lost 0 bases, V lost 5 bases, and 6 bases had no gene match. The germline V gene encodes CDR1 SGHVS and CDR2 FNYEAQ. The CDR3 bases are TGTGCCAGCAGCGGGGGACAGGCTAGCTCCTACAATGAGCAGTTCTTC. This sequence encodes CASSGGQASSYNEQFF.

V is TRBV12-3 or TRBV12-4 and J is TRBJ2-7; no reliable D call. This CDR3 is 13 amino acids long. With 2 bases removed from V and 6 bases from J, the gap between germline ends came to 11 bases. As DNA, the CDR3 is TGTGCCAGCAGTTTAATGGGTATCGGCGAGCAGTACTTC. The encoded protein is CASSLMGIGEQYF.

CDR3 sequence reads: CASSTSGGPSSYEQYF. CDR3 in DNA: TGCGCCAGCAGTACTAGCGGGGGCCCCTCTTCCTACGAGCAGTACTTC. The gene calls are TRBV10-2 and TRBJ2-7, with 11 bases that match TRBD2. Germline values: CDR1 WSHSY, CDR2 SAAADI. The V segment lost 5 bases and the J segment 1 base; nucleotides outside the gene matches: 7. The CDR3 is 16 residues long.

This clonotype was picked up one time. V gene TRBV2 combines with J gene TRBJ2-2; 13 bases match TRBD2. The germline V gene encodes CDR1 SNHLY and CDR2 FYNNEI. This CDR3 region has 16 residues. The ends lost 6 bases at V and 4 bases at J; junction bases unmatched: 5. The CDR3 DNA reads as TGTGCCAGCAGACCGGGACTAGCGGGAATCACCGGGGAGCTGTTTTTT. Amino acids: CASRPGLAGITGELFF.

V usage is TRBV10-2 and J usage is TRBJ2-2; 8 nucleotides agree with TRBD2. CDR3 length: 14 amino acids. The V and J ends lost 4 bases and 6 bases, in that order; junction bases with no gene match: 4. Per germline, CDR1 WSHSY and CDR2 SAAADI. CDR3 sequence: CASSGSSGPGELFF. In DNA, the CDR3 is TGCGCCAGCAGTGGCTCTAGCGGGCCCGGGGAGCTGTTTTTT.

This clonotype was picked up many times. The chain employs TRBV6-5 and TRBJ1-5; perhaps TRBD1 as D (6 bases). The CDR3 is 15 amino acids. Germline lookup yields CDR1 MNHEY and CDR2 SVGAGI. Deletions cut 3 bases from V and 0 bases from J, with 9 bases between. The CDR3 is CASSYRQDSNQPQHF. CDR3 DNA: TGTGCCAGCAGTTATAGACAGGATAGCAATCAGCCCCAGCATTTT.

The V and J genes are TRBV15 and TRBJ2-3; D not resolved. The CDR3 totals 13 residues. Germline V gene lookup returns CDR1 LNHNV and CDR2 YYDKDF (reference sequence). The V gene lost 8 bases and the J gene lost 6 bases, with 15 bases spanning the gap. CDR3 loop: CATALGSMDTQYF. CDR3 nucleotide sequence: TGTGCCACCGCACTGGGGTCTATGGATACGCAGTATTTT.

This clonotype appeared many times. The CDR3 loop reads CASSFYSYPYEQYF. The CDR3 DNA reads TGTGCCAGCAGCTTCTACAGTTACCCCTACGAGCAGTACTTC. The rearrangement links TRBV7-9 to TRBJ2-7; D remains unclear. The V gene lost 3 bases and the J gene lost 2 bases, with 11 bases spanning the gap. Germline CDR1 and CDR2: SEHNR and FQNEAQ (reference sequence). CDR3 size: 14 residues. Based on the CDR3 plus reference TRBV7-9 and TRBJ2-7, the full variable domain is DTGVSQNPRHKITKRGQNVTFRCDPISEHNRLYWYRQTLGQGPEFLTYFQNEAQLEKSRLLSDRFSAERPKGSFSTLEIQRTEQGDSAMYLCASSFYSYPYEQYFGPGTRLTVT.

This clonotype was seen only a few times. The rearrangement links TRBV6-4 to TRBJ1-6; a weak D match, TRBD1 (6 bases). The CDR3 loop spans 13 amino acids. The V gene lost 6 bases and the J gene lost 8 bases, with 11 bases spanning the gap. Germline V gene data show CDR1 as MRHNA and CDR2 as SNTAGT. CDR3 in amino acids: CASRQRQDSPLHF. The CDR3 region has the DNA TGTGCCAGCAGACAAAGACAGGATTCACCCCTCCACTTT.

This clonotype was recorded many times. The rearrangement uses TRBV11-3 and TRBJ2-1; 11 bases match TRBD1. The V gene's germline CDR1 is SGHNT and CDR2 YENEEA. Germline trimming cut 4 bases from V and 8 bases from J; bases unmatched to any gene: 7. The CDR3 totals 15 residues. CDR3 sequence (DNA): TGTGCCAGCAGCTACGGGACAGGGGGTTTGGATGAGCAGTTCTTC. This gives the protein CASSYGTGGLDEQFF.

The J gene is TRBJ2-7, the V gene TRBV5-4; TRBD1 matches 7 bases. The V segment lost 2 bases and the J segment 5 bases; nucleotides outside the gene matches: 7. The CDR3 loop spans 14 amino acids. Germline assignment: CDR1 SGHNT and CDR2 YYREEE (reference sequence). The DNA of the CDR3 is TGTGCCAGCAGCTTTAGGGGACAGTCCCACGAGCAGTACTTC. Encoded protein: CASSFRGQSHEQYF.

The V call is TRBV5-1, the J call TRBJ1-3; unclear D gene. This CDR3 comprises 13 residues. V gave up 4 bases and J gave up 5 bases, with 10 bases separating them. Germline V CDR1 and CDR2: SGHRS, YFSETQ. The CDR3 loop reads CASSVPGRNTIYF. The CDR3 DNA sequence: TGCGCCAGCAGCGTCCCCGGGAGAAACACCATATATTTT.

CDR3 in DNA: TGTGCCAGCAGCAGGTCCAATAGCAATCAGCCCCAGCATTTT. It specifies CASSRSNSNQPQHF. V gene TRBV9 combines with J gene TRBJ1-5; D is ambiguous. With 4 bases removed from V and 0 bases from J, the gap between germline ends came to 8 bases. From germline, CDR1 is SGDLS and CDR2 YYNGEE. CDR3 size: 14 residues.

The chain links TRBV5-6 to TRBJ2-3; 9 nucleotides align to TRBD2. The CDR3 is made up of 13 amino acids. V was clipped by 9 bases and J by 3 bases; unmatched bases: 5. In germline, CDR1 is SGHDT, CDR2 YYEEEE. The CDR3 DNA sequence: TGTGCCACCAAGCGGGGGGTTACAGATACGCAGTATTTT. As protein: CATKRGVTDTQYF.

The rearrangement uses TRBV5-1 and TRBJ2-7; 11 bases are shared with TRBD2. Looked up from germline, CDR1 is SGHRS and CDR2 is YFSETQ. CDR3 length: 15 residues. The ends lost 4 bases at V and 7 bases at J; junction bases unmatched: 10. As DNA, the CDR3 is TGCGCCAGCAGCAAGACTGTAGCGGGAGGGCTAGAGCAGTACTTC. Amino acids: CASSKTVAGGLEQYF.

The CDR3: CASTSQLAGGPGNEQFF. The CDR3 coding sequence is TGTGCCAGCACCAGCCAACTAGCGGGGGGGCCCGGCAATGAGCAGTTCTTC. This chain uses TRBV9 with TRBJ2-1, with 13 nucleotides matching TRBD2. Germline V gene sequence: CDR1 SGDLS, CDR2 YYNGEE. V lost 6 bases and J lost 6; bases outside the gene matches: 12. This CDR3 has 17 residues.

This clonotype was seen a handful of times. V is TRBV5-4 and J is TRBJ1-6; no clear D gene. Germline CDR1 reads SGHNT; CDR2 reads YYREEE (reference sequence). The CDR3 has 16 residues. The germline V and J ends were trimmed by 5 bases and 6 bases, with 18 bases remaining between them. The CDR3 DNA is TGTGCCAGCAGGCGTGGCGGGCCTCCGGGTAATTCACCCCTCCACTTT. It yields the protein CASRRGGPPGNSPLHF. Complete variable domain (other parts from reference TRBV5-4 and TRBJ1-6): ETGVTQSPTHLIKTRGQQVTLRCSSQSGHNTVSWYQQALGQGPQFIFQYYREEENGRGNFPPRFSGLQFPNYSSELNVNALELDDSALYLCASRRGGPPGNSPLHFGNGTRLTVT.

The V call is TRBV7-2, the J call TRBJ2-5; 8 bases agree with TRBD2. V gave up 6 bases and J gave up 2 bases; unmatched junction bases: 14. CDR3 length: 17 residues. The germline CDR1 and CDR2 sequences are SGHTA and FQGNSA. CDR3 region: CASSPPLGGGGQETQYF. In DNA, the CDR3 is TGTGCCAGCAGTCCCCCCCTCGGCGGCGGGGGGCAAGAGACCCAGTACTTC.

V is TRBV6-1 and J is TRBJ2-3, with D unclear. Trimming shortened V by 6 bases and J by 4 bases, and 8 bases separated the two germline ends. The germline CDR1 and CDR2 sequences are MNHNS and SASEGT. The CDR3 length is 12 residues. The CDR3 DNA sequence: TGTGCCAGCAGGACTTATGCAGATACGCAGTATTTT. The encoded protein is CASRTYADTQYF.

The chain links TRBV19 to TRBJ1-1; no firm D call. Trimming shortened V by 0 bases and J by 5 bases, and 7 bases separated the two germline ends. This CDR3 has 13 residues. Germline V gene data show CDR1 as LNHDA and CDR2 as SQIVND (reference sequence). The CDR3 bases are TGTGCCAGTAGTATAGAGGCCGAGACTGAAGCTTTCTTT. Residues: CASSIEAETEAFF.

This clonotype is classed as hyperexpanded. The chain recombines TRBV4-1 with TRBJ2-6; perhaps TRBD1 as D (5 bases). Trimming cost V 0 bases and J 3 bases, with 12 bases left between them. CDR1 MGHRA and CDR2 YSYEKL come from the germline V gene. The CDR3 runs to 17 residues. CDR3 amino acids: CASSQDQAGLGANVLTF. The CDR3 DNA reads TGCGCCAGCAGCCAAGATCAAGCAGGGCTTGGGGCCAACGTCCTGACTTTC.

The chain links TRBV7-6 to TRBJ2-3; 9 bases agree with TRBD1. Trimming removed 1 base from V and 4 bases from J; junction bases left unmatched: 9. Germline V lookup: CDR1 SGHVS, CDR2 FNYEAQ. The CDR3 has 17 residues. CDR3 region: CASSLGPGTGLADTQYF. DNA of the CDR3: TGTGCCAGCAGCTTAGGTCCCGGGACAGGGCTTGCAGATACGCAGTATTTT.

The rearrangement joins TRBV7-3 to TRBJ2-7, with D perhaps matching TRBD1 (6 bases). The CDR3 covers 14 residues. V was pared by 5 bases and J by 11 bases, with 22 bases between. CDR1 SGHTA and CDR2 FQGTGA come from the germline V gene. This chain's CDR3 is CASSRIQSRGPEYF. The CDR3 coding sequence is TGTGCCAGCAGCCGTATACAAAGCAGGGGACCGGAGTACTTC.